This T cell receptor (beta chain) is drawn from a study of naive and memory T cell subsets (dated 2017 in TCRdb). Regarding the study in general: According to the figure summarizing the samples, there were some ten blood donors, 7 tuberculin skin test biopsies and 3 saline control biopsies. As previously described, skin biopsies were taken from tuberculin skin test sites or from saline-injected control sites and processed for RNA extraction. PCR2 was typically performed as a SYBR Green qPCR that was stopped at a set threshold, although end-point PCR (approximately 6 cycles) could be used instead for low-input samples. The research as a whole found: TCR sequences were reportedly recovered from both skin biopsy types, with far more TCRs at tuberculin skin test sites. The larger number of TCRs found at tuberculin skin test sites was interpreted as T cell infiltration of a delayed type IV hypersensitivity reaction. The RNA-based method was acknowledged as potentially sensitive to TCR transcript changes with T cell activation and differentiation. Skin biopsy collection and RNA processing details were not given in the paper but referenced to earlier studies.

Taken from the germline V gene, the CDR1 and CDR2 loops are MNHEY and SVGAGI. The CDR3 contains 14 residues, cysteine and phenylalanine counted. CDR3 DNA only is kept here, 42 bases in frame from base 1. The germline ends are 9 bases apart after V is trimmed by 4 bases and J by 5 bases. Libraries were made using UMI-ligation and nested PCR. The ligated cDNA was amplified by four rounds of PCR, in which nested alpha and beta constant region primers were used together with the SP2 primer. For the blood and skin samples, reverse transcription of TCR RNA was done with SuperScript IV along with alpha and beta constant region primers. T4 RNA ligase 1 was used to ligate an oligonucleotide containing the Illumina SP2 primer and a UMI to the 3' end of the cDNA. The 12-nucleotide UMI consisted of two random hexamers with an eight-base spacer between the hexamers to prevent hairpin formation. From the second PCR onward, TCR alpha and beta chain libraries were processed separately and dual indexed for multiplexing. After pooling, the indexed libraries were analyzed by capillary electrophoresis and sequenced on either an Illumina MiSeq or NextSeq. To boost base diversity and improve cluster recognition, PhiX DNA at about 4.5-8% was spiked into the libraries. On the study's bioinformatics: UMIs were extracted from read 2 by Demultiplexor and combined with the TCR sequence from read 1, and reads were split according to sample indices. V and J genes and V-J junctions were identified by Decombinator, which gave every TCR a five-part identifier that included V and J deletions. Collapsinator relied on UMIs to correct both sequencing errors and PCR amplification heterogeneity, producing a UMI-based abundance for each TCR. Identifiers were converted to nucleotide sequence by CDR3Translator and translated to amino acids, and CDR3 regions were extracted on the basis of terminal motifs. After normalization to the amount of input RNA, the error-corrected alpha and beta TCR counts from blood and from skin were compared. TCRdb reanalyzed the raw reads on its own, using fastp at Q25 for trimming and MiXCR for clone calling, and kept in-frame beta chains. Every entry covers one CDR3 protein and lists the most common genes and DNA from its rows. The V and J calls were not made by the authors but by TCRdb's processing. This sample holds 35,000 to 40,000 distinct CDR3 sequences; 9.5% to 11% were observed only once. Almost 4% of the sample is held by the ten biggest clonotypes.

The treatment or condition tag for this specimen amounts to: skin biopsy from PPD injection site in Mantoux-positive individual. The study reported a robust and sensitive protocol to amplify, sequence and analyze TCRs, based on 3' ligation of a UMI-containing oligonucleotide to TCR cDNA. In individuals with a positive Mantoux test, tuberculin skin test biopsies were taken from sites that had been injected with PPD. Before reverse transcription, total RNA that had not been cell sorted was treated with RQ1 DNase, with a target input of roughly 1 to 1,100 ng. To check how robust the pipeline was in samples where T cells make up a minority population, libraries were built from skin biopsies and whole blood. This clonotype has at least ten counts. Its antigen target is currently unknown. No base quality information exists; no much larger clone differs at one position.

The chain uses TRBV6-5 and TRBJ1-6, with the D gene call left open. The sequenced sample was skin, obtained from a tuberculin skin test site. The clonotype comes from an adult in good health. For the CDR3, the sequence is CASSSVGNNSPLHF. The bases read TGTGCCAGCAGTTCGGTGGGGAATAATTCACCCCTCCACTTT.